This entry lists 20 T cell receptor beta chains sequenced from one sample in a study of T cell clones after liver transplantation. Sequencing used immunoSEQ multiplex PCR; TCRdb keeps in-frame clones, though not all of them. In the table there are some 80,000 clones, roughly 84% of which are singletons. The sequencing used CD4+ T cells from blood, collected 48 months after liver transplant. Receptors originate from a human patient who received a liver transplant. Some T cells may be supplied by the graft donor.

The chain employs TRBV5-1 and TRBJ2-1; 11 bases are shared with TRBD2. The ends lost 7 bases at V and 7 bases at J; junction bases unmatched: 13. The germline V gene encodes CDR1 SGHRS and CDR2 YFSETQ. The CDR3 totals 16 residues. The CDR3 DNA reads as TGCGCCAGCTCGGGTCGCCCTAGCGGGGGGAAGAATGAGCAGTTCTTC. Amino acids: CASSGRPSGGKNEQFF.

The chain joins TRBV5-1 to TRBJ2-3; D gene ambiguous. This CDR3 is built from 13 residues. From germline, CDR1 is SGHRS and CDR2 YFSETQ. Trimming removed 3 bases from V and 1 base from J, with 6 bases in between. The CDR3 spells CASSSARTDTQYF. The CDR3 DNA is TGCGCCAGCAGCTCAGCCCGCACAGATACGCAGTATTTT. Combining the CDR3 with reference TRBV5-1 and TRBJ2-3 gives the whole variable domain KAGVTQTPRYLIKTRGQQVTLSCSPISGHRSVSWYQQTPGQGLQFLFEYFSETQRNKGNFPGRFSGRQFSNSRSEMNVSTLELGDSALYLCASSSARTDTQYFGPGTRLTVL.

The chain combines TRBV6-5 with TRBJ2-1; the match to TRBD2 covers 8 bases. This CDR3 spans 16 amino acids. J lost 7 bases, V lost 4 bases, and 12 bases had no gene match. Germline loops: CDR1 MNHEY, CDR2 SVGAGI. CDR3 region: CASSSSLLAARNEQFF. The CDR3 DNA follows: TGTGCCAGCAGTTCCTCCCTACTAGCGGCCCGGAATGAGCAGTTCTTC.

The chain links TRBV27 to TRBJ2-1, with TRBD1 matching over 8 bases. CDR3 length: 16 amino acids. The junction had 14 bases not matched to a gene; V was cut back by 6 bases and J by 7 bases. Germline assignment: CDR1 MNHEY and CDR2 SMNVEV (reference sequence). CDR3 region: CASRPQGAGLGNEQFF. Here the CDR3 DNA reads TGTGCCAGCAGGCCCCAGGGGGCGGGTTTGGGTAATGAGCAGTTCTTC.

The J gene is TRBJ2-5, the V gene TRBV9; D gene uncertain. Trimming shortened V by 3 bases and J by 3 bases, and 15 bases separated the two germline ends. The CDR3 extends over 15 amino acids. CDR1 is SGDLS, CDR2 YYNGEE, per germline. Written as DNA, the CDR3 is TGTGCCAGCAGCGCAAAGGCGGATGGGAAAGAGACCCAGTACTTC. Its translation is CASSAKADGKETQYF.

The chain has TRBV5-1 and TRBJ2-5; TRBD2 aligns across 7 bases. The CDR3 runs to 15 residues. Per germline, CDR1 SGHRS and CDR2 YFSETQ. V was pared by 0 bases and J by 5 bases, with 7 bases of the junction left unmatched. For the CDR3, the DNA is TGCGCCAGCAGCTTGGATGGGGGGGAACTTGAGACCCAGTACTTC. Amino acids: CASSLDGGELETQYF.

The CDR3 DNA sequence: TGTGCCAGCAGCTTCGGCGGAAAATACGAGCAGTACTTC. Translation gives CASSFGGKYEQYF. The V and J genes are TRBV7-2 and TRBJ2-7; D gene ambiguous. The CDR3 covers 13 residues. Looked up from germline, CDR1 is SGHTA and CDR2 is FQGNSA. V dropped 3 bases and J dropped 4 bases, with 10 bases sitting between them.

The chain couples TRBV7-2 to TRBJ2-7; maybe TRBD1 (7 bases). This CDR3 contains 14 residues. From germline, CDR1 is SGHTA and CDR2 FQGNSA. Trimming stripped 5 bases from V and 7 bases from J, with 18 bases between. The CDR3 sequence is CASSQGGLPREQYF. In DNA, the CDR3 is TGTGCCAGCAGCCAGGGGGGACTCCCTAGGGAGCAGTACTTC.

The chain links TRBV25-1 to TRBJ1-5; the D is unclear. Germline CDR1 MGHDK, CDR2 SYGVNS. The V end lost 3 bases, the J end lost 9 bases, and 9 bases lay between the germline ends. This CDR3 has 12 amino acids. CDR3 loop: CASSDDPGPQHF. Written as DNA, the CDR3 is TGTGCCAGCAGTGACGACCCAGGGCCCCAGCATTTT.

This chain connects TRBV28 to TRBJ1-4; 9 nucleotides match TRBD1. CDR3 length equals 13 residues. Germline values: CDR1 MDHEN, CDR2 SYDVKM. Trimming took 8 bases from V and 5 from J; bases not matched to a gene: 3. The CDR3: CASFGTGNEKLFF. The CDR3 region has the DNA TGTGCCAGCTTTGGGACAGGGAATGAAAAACTGTTTTTT. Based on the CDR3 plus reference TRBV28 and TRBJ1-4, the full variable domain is DVKVTQSSRYLVKRTGEKVFLECVQDMDHENMFWYRQDPGLGLRLIYFSYDVKMKEKGDIPEGYSVSREKKERFSLILESASTNQTSMYLCASFGTGNEKLFFGSGTQLSVL.

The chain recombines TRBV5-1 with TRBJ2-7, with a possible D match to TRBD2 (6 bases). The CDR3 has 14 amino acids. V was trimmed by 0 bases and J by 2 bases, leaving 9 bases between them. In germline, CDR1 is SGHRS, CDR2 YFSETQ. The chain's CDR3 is CASSLAGGAYEQYF. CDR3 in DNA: TGCGCCAGCAGCTTGGCCGGAGGGGCCTACGAGCAGTACTTC.

The CDR3 protein is CASSAPDTYDGYTF. CDR3 in DNA: TGTGCCAGCAGTGCTCCCGACACGTACGATGGCTACACCTTC. The genes are TRBV6-1 and TRBJ1-2; D gene unclear. CDR1 is MNHNS and CDR2 is SASEGT in the germline V gene. The CDR3 is 14 amino acids. Trimming cost V 4 bases and J 6 bases, with 15 bases left between them.

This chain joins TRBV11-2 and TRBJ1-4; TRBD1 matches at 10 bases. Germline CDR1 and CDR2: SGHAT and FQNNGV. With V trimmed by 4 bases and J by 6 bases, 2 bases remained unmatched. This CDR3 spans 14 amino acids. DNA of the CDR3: TGTGCCAGCAGCTCCGGGACAGGGGATGAAAAACTGTTTTTT. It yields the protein CASSSGTGDEKLFF.

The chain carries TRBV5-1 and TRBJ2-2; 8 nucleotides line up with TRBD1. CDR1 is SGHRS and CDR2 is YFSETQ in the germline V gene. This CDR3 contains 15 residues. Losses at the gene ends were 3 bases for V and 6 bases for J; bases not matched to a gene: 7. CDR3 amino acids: CASSSDPGGAGELFF. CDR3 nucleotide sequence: TGCGCCAGCAGCTCCGACCCAGGGGGCGCCGGGGAGCTGTTTTTT.

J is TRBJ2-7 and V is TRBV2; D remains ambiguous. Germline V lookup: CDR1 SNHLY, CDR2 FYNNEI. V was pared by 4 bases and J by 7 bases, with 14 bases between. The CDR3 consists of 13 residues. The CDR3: CASSGVVGYEQYF. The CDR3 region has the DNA TGTGCCAGCAGTGGGGTGGTAGGGTATGAGCAGTACTTC.

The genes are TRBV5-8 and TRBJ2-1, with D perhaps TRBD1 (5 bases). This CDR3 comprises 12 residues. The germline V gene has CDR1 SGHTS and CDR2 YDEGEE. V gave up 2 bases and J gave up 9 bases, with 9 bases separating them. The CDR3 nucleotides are TGTGCCAGCAGCTTCACAGGTCTTGAGCAGTTCTTC. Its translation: CASSFTGLEQFF. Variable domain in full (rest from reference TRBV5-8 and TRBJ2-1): EAGVTQSPTHLIKTRGQQATLRCSPISGHTSVYWYQQALGLGLQFLLWYDEGEERNRGNFPPRFSGRQFPNYSSELNVNALELEDSALYLCASSFTGLEQFFGPGTRLTVL.

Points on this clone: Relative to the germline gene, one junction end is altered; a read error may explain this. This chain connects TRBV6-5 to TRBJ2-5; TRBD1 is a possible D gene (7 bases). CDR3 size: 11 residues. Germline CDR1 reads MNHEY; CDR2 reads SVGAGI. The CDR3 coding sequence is TGTGCCAGCAGTCGGCGGGACAGCGTGCACTTC. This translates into CASSRRDSVHF.

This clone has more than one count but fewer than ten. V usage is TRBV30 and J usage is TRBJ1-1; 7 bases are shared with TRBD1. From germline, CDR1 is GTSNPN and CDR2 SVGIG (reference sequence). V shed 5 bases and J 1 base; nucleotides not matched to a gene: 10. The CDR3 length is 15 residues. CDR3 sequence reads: CAWDTGDGRNTEAFF. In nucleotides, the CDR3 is TGTGCCTGGGATACAGGGGACGGTAGGAACACTGAAGCTTTCTTT.

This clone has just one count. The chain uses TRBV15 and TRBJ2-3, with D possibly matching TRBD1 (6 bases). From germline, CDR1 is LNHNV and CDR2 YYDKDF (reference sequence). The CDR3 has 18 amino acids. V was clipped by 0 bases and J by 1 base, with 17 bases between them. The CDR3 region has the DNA TGTGCCACCAGCAGAGATTTGATGGGGGCAAGGGGCACAGATACGCAGTATTTT. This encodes CATSRDLMGARGTDTQYF.

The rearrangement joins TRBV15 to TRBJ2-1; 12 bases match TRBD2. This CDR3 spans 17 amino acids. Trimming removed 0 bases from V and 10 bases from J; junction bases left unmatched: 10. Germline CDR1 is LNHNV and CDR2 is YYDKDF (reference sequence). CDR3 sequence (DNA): TGTGCCACCAGCAGAGATCTAGCGGGGGGGGCCCTACGGGAGCAGTTCTTC. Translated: CATSRDLAGGALREQFF.